The clone carrying this T cell receptor beta chain showed up many times. TCRdb processed the 5' RACE reads anew with MiXCR; each CDR3 protein has one entry. The sample shows some 60,000 distinct CDR3 sequences, less than 2.5% of them seen only once. The data derive from a study of neurological immune-mediated disorders. Trimming left V 1 base short and J 7 bases short, with 13 bases between. This CDR3 contains 14 residues. The TCR comes from a man aged 45-60 years with multiple sclerosis. Sequenced input: PBMCs. This chain links TRBV12-3 or TRBV12-4 with TRBJ2-5; D remains unclear. CDR3: CASSLGGPSTTQYF. The CDR3, as DNA: TGTGCCAGCAGTTTAGGAGGACCCAGTACGACCCAGTACTTC.